This T cell receptor (beta chain) was recovered during a study of cytomegalovirus exposure and HLA in healthy donors. As regards this clone: Its antigen is unidentified.

Germline V gene sequence: CDR1 LGHNA, CDR2 YNFKEQ. The V gene lost 0 bases and the J gene lost 7 bases, with 15 bases spanning the gap. The CDR3 loop spans 15 amino acids. Primers for the PCR totalled 60 Vbeta and 13 Jbeta. Only in-frame clones appear in the TCRdb table, and some are missing; sequencing was by immunoSEQ multiplex PCR. The table gives roughly 42,000 clones; the top ten clones make up 1% to 1.5% of it. Points from the study as a whole: The CMV antigen specificity of a few CMV-associated chains was confirmed through in vitro analysis.

The source is a man between 25 and 39 years old in good health and CMV-seronegative. V usage is TRBV4-2 and J usage is TRBJ1-2, with D uncertain. Input material: PBMCs. Here the CDR3 DNA reads TGTGCCAGCAGCCAAGATTCAGAGGGTGGTAGTGGCTACACCTTC. Protein product: CASSQDSEGGSGYTF.